The present TCR beta chain was sequenced within a study of blood T cell repertoires in COVID-19. Whole-study context: Collection of acute and convalescent COVID-19 samples took place in the United States, Italy and Spain. Sources were T cells, B-cell-depleted T cells, or PBMCs; the material itself was cDNA or gDNA.

This CDR3 region has 11 residues. The germline V gene has CDR1 MNHEY and CDR2 SVGAGI. Trimming removed 3 bases from V and 13 bases from J, with 10 bases in between. Original analysis: Using reference gene primer amplification, nucleated cell counts were estimated. Method: immunoSEQ multiplex PCR; TCRdb's copy keeps in-frame clones and lacks some. The DNA was the basis for D and trimming; V, J and clone size are from that table. Here the sample spans some 50,000 clones, about nine tenths being singletons. Material for sequencing was peripheral blood. The gene calls are TRBV6-5 and TRBJ2-1, with D possibly being TRBD2 (5 bases). The sequence was obtained from a man in his 60s with acute or convalescent COVID-19. The CDR3 sequence: CASSYDDYQFF. The CDR3 coding sequence is TGTGCCAGCAGTTATGATGACTACCAGTTCTTC.